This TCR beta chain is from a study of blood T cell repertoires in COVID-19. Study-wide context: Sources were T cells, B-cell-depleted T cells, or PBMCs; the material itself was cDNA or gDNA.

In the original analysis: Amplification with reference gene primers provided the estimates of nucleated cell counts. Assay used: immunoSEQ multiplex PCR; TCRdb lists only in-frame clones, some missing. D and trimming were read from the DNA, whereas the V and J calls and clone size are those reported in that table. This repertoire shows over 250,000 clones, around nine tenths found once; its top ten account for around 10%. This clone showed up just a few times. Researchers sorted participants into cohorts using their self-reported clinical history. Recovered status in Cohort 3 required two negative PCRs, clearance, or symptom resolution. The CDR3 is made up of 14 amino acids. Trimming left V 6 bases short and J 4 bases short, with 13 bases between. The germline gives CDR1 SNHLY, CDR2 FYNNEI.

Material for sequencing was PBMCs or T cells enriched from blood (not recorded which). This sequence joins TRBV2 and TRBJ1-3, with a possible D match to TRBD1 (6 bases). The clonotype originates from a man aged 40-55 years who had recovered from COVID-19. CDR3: CASRNTGSGNTIYF. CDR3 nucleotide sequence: TGTGCCAGCAGGAATACAGGGAGCGGAAACACCATATATTTT.